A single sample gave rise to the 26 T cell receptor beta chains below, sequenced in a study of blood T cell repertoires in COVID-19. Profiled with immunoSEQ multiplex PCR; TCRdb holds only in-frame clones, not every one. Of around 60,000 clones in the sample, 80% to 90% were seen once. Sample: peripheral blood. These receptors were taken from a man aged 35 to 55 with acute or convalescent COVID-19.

In DNA form, the CDR3 reads TGCGCCAGCAGTACCCCCCGGGACAGCTTTGGTGGCTACACCTTC. This sequence encodes CASSTPRDSFGGYTF. This chain uses TRBV10-2 with TRBJ1-2; 7 nucleotides line up with TRBD1. Trimming took 5 bases from V and 7 from J; bases not matched to a gene: 13. Germline lookup yields CDR1 WSHSY and CDR2 SAAADI. The CDR3 has 15 residues.

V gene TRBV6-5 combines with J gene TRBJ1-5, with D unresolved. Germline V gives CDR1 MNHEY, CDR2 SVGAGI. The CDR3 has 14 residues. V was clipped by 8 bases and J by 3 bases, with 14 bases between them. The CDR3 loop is CASWPGKVNQPQHF. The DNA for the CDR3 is TGTGCCAGCTGGCCGGGGAAGGTCAATCAGCCCCAGCATTTT.

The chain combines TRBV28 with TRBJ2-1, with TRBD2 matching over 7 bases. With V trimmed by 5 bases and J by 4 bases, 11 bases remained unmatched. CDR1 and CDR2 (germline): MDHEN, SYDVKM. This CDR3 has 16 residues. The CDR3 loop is CASSPVGSGAYNEQFF. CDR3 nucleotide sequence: TGTGCCAGCAGTCCCGTAGGGAGCGGGGCGTACAATGAGCAGTTCTTC. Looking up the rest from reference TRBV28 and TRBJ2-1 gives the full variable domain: DVKVTQSSRYLVKRTGEKVFLECVQDMDHENMFWYRQDPGLGLRLIYFSYDVKMKEKGDIPEGYSVSREKKERFSLILESASTNQTSMYLCASSPVGSGAYNEQFFGPGTRLTVL.

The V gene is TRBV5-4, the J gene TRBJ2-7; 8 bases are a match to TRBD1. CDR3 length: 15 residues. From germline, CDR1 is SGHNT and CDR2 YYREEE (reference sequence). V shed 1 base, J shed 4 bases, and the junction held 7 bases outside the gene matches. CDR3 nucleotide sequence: TGTGCCAGCAGCTTGTATGTAGGACAGGGATACGAGCAGTACTTC. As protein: CASSLYVGQGYEQYF.

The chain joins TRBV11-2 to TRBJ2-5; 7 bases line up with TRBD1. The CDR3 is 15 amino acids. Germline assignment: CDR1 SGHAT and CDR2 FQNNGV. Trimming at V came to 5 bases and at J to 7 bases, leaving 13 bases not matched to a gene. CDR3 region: CASSGITGVVGTQYF. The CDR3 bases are TGTGCCAGCAGCGGAATCACAGGGGTAGTGGGGACCCAGTACTTC.

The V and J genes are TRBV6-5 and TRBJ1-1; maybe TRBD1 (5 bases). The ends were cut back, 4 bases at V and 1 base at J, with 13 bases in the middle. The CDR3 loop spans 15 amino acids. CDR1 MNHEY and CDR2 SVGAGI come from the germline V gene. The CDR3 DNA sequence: TGTGCCAGCAGTTCCTCTAAGGGGCGGAACACTGAAGCTTTCTTT. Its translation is CASSSSKGRNTEAFF.

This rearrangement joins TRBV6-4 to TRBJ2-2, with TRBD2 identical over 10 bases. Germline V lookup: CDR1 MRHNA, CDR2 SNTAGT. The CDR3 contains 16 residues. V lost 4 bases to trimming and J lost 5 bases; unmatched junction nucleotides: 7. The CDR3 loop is CASSASGGASTGELFF. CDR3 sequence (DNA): TGTGCCAGCAGTGCAAGCGGGGGGGCATCGACCGGGGAGCTGTTTTTT.

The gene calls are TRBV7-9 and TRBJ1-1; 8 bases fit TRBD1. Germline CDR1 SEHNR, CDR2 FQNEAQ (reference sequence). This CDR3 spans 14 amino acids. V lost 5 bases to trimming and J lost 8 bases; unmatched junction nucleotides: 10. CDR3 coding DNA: TGTGCCAGCAGCATCAGACAGGGGCGGCAAGAAGCTTTCTTT. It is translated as CASSIRQGRQEAFF.

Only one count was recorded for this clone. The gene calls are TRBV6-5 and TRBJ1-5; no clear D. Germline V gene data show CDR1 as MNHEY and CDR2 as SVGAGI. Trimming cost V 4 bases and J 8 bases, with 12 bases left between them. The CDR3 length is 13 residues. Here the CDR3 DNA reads TGTGCCAGCAGTTGGGAGGGTAGGGAGCCCCAGCATTTT. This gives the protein CASSWEGREPQHF.

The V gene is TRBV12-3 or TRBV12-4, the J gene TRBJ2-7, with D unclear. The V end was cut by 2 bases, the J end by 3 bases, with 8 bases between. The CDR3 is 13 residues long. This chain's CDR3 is CASSLSSLYEQYF. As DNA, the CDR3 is TGTGCCAGCAGTTTATCCAGTCTCTACGAGCAGTACTTC.

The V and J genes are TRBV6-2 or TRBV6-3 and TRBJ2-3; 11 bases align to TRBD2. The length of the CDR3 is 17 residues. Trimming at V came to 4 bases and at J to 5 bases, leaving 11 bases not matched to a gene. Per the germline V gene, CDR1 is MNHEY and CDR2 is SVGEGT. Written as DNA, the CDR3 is TGTGCCAGCAGTTCCACAATATTTCTAGCGGGGGGAGATACGCAGTATTTT. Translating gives CASSSTIFLAGGDTQYF.

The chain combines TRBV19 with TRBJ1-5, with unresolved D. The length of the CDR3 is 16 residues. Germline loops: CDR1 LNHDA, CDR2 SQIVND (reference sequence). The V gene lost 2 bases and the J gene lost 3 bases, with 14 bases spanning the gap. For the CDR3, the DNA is TGTGCCAGTAGTATAAGGGCAGGACTCTACAATCAGCCCCAGCATTTT. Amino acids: CASSIRAGLYNQPQHF. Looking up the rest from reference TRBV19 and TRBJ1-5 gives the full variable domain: DGGITQSPKYLFRKEGQNVTLSCEQNLNHDAMYWYRQDPGQGLRLIYYSQIVNDFQKGDIAEGYSVSREKKESFPLTVTSAQKNPTAFYLCASSIRAGLYNQPQHFGDGTRLSIL.

The CDR3 here is CASSSALGGAYGYTF. The CDR3 bases are TGTGCCAGCAGCTCCGCCCTAGGTGGGGCGTATGGCTACACCTTC. V gene TRBV7-9 combines with J gene TRBJ1-2, with D perhaps matching TRBD1 (5 bases). Germline loops: CDR1 SEHNR, CDR2 FQNEAQ (reference sequence). V was cut by 4 bases and J by 5 bases, with 17 bases left in between. CDR3 length equals 15 residues.

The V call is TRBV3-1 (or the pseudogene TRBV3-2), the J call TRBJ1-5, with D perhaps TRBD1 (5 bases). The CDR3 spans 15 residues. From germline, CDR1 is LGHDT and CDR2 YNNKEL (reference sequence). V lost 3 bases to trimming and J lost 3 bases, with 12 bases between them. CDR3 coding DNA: TGTGCCAGCAGCCAGTCAGGGCGACCCAATCAGCCCCAGCATTTT. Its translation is CASSQSGRPNQPQHF.

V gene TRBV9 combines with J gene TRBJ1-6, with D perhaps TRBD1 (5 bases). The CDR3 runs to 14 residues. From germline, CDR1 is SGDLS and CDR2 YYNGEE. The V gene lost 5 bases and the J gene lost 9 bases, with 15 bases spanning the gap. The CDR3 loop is CASSYGQQLSPLHF. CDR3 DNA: TGTGCCAGCAGTTACGGACAACAACTTTCACCCCTCCACTTT.

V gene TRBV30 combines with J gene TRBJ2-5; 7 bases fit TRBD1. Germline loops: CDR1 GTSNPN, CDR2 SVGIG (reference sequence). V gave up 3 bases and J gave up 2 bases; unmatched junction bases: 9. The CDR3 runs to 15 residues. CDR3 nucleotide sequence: TGTGCCTGGAGCGCAGTGGACAGGCAACAAGAGACCCAGTACTTC. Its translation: CAWSAVDRQQETQYF.

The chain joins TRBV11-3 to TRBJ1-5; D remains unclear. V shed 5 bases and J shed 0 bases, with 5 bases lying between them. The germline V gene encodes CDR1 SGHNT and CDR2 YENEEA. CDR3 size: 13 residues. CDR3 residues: CASSLYSNQPQHF. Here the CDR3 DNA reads TGTGCCAGCAGCCTTTATAGCAATCAGCCCCAGCATTTT.

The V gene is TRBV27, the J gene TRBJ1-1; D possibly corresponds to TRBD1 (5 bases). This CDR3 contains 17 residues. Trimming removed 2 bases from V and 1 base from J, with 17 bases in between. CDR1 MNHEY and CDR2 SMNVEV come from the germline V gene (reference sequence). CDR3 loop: CASSLPGYWKGNTEAFF. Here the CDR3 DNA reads TGTGCCAGCAGTTTACCAGGGTACTGGAAAGGGAACACTGAAGCTTTCTTT.

The CDR3 sequence: CASSRDSGTEVDSQYF. In DNA, the CDR3 is TGTGCCAGTAGTAGAGATTCCGGGACAGAAGTCGACTCCCAGTACTTC. The chain recombines TRBV19 with TRBJ2-5, with 7 bases matching TRBD1. After removal of 4 bases from V and 9 bases from J, the junction contained 17 bases not matched to a gene. Germline values: CDR1 LNHDA, CDR2 SQIVND (reference sequence). This CDR3 is 16 amino acids long.

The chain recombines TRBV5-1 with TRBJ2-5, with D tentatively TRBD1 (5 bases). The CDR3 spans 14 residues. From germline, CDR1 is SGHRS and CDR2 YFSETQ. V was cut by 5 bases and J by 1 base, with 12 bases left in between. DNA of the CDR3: TGCGCCAGCAGTAAGGGGTCGAGCCAAGAGACCCAGTACTTC. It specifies CASSKGSSQETQYF.

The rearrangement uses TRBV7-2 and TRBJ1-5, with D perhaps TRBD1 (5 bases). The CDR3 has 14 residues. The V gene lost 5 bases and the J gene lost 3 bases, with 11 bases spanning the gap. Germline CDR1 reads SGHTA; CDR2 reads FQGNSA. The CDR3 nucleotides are TGTGCCAGCAGCCGCGGGGCAGACAATCAGCCCCAGCATTTT. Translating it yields CASSRGADNQPQHF.

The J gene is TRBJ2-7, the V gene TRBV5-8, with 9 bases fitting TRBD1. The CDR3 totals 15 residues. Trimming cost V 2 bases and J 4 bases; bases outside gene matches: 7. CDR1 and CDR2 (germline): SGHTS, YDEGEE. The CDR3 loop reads CASSFYGTGPYEQYF. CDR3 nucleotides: TGTGCCAGCAGCTTTTACGGGACAGGGCCTTACGAGCAGTACTTC.

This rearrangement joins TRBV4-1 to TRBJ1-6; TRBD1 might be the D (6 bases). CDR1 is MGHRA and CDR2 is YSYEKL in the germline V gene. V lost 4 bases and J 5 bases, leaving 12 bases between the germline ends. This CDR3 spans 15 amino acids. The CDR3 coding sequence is TGCGCCAGCAGCCGGACAGAAGGAAATAATTCACCCCTCCACTTT. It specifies CASSRTEGNNSPLHF.

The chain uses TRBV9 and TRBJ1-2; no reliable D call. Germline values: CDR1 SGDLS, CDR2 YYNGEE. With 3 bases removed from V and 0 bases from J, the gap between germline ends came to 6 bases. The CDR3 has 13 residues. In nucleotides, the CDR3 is TGTGCCAGCAGCGCTAGATCTAACTATGGCTACACCTTC. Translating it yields CASSARSNYGYTF.

CDR3: CASSLLRSTYGYTF. The CDR3 DNA sequence: TGTGCCAGCAGCTTGTTACGGTCAACCTATGGCTACACCTTC. This chain joins TRBV5-5 and TRBJ1-2; D is undetermined. This CDR3 is 14 amino acids long. Germline loops: CDR1 SGHKS, CDR2 YYEKEE (reference sequence). Trimming stripped 1 base from V and 4 bases from J, with 11 bases between.

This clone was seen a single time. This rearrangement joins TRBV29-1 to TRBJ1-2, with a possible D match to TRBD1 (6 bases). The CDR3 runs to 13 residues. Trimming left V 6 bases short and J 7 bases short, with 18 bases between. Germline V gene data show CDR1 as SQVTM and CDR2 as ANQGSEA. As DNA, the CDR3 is TGCAGCGTCGAACGGGACAAGACCCCTGGCTACACCTTC. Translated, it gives CSVERDKTPGYTF.